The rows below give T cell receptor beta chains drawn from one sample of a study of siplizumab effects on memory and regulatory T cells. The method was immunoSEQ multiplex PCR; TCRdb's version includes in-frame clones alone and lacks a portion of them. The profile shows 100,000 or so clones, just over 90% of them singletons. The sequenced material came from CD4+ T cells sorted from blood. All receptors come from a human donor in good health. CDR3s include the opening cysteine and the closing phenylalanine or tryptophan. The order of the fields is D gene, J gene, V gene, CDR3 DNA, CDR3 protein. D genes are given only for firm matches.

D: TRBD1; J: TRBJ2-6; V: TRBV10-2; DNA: TGCGCCAGCAATTCGGACAGGGGGTCCTCTGGGGCCAACGTCCTGACTTTC; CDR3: CASNSDRGSSGANVLTF
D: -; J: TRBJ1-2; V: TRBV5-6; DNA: TGTGCCAGCAGCTTCCCCGGCAGGGAAGATGGCTACACCTTC; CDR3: CASSFPGREDGYTF
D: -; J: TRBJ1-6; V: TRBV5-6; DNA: TGTGCCAGCAGCTCGCTTGGCCGGACAAGGTCACCCCTCCACTTT; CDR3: CASSSLGRTRSPLHF
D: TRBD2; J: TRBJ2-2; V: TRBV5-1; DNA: TGCGCCAGCAGCTTGTGGCGGGGGGGCTGGAGCACCGGGGAGCTGTTTTTT; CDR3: CASSLWRGGWSTGELFF
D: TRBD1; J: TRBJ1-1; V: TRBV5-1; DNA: TGCGCCAGCAGCCCCACAGGGGGCTCGATGAACACTGAAGCTTTCTTT; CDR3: CASSPTGGSMNTEAFF
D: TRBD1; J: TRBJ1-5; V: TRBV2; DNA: TGTGCCAGCAGGAGGACAGGGGATCAGCCCCAGCATTTT; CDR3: CASRRTGDQPQHF
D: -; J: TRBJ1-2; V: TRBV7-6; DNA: TGTGCCAGCAGCTTAGCGGCGAATTCGGGCTATGGCTACACCTTC; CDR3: CASSLAANSGYGYTF
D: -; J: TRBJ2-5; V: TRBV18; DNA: TGTGCCGGATCAATAGAACGCCAAGAGACCCAGTACTTC; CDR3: CAGSIERQETQYF
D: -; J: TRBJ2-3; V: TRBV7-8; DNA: TGTGCCAGCAGTCGTAGCGGCGAGTCTCTCACAGATACGCAGTATTTT; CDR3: CASSRSGESLTDTQYF
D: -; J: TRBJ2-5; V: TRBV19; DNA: TGTGCCACCGGCCAGAGGAAAGAGACCCAGTACTTC; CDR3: CATGQRKETQYF
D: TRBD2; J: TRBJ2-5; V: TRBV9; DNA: TGTGCCAGCAGCGGTGGACTAGCGGGGGGGCAAGAGACCCAGTACTTC; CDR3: CASSGGLAGGQETQYF
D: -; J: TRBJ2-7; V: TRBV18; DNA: TGTGCCAGCTCACCACCTGCACTTCGACACGAGCAGTACTTC; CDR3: CASSPPALRHEQYF
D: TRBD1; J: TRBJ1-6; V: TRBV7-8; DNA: TGTGCCAGCAGCCTAGGACAGGGCAGTTATAATTCACCCCTCCACTTT; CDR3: CASSLGQGSYNSPLHF
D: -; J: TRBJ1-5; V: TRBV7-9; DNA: TGTGCCAGCAGCTTTGGGAGCAATCAGCCCCAGCATTTT; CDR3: CASSFGSNQPQHF
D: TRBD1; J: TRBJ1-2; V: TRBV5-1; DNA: TGCGCCAGCAGCTCAACACAGGGGCCCTATGGCTACACCTTC; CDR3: CASSSTQGPYGYTF
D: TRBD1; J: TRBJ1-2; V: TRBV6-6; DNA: TGTGCCAGCAGTAGGGCAGGGGGTTCTATTCTCTATGGCTACACCTTC; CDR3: CASSRAGGSILYGYTF
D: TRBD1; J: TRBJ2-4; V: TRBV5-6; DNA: TGTGCCAGCAGCTTACCGGGACAGAGAACCAAAAACATTCAGTACTTC; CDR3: CASSLPGQRTKNIQYF
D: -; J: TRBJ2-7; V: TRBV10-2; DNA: TGCGCCAGCAGTGTGACCCGGGGCTACGAGCAGTACTTC; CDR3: CASSVTRGYEQYF
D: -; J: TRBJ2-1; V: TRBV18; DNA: TGTGCCAGCTTACCTTCGGACAGCCCCTACAATGAGCAGTTCTTC; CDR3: CASLPSDSPYNEQFF